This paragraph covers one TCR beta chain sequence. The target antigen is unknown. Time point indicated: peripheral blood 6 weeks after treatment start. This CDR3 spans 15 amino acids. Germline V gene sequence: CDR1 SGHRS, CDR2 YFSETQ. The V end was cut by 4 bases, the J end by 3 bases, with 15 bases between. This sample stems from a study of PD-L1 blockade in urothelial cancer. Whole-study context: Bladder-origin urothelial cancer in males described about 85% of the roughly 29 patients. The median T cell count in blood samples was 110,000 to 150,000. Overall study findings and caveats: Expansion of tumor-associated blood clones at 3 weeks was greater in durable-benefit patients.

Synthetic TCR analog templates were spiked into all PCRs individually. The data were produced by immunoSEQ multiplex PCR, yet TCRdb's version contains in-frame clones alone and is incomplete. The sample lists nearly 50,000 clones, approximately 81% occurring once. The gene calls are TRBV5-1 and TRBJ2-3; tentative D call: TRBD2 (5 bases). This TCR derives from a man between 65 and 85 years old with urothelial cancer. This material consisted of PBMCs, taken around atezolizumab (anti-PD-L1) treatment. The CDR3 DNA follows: TGCGCCAGCAGCATAGCGCCGCTTGGAACAGATACGCAGTATTTT. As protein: CASSIAPLGTDTQYF.